Listed below are T cell receptor beta chains from one sample, sequenced in a study of regulatory T cells in long-lasting Graves disease. One entry per CDR3 protein, called by TCRdb with MiXCR from the multiplex PCR reads. The table has 400,000 to 500,000 distinct CDR3 sequences, approximately 15% seen once. The same data also went into a second study, on T cells in Graves' hyperthyroidism and ophthalmopathy.

This specimen was peripheral blood mononuclear cells (PBMCs), taken at new diagnosis, from a patient treated with antithyroid drugs. These receptors were collected from a woman younger than 45 with Graves disease. Each CDR3 is given with its conserved first and last residue. A D gene is named only where the DNA matches it firmly. Rows give clone size only sometimes, using once, few, many, or a class for an expanded clone.

clone_size	v_call	d_call	j_call	cdr3_nt	cdr3_aa
.	TRBV5-1	TRBD1	TRBJ2-2	TGCGCCAGCAGCTTGGCGCCAGGGGGCGCGGGCACCGGGGAGCTGTTTTTT	CASSLAPGGAGTGELFF
few	TRBV12-3/TRBV12-4	.	TRBJ1-5	TGTGCCAGCAGTTTGAGGGAGGGCAATCAGCCCCAGCATTTT	CASSLREGNQPQHF
.	TRBV5-1	TRBD1	TRBJ2-2	TGCGCCAGCAGCTTGAGGGGACAGGGGGCGCCCGGGGAGCTGTTTTTT	CASSLRGQGAPGELFF
many	TRBV2	.	TRBJ2-1	TGTGCCAGCAGTGAGAGGGAGTACAATGAGCAGTTCTTC	CASSEREYNEQFF
many	TRBV28	.	TRBJ1-1	TGTGCCAGCAGCTACGGGAAGGTCTCTGAAGCTTTCTTT	CASSYGKVSEAFF
many	TRBV7-8	.	TRBJ2-4	TGTGCCAGCAGCTTAGAGGGGGGCTGGAACATTCAGTACTTC	CASSLEGGWNIQYF
many	TRBV5-1	.	TRBJ1-3	TGCGCCAGCAGGCCGACATCAGACAGTCTATTCTCGTTTGGAAACACCATATATTTT	CASRPTSDSLFSFGNTIYF
.	TRBV4-1	TRBD1	TRBJ2-7	TGCGCCAGCAGCCAAACAGGGGAACTCGAGCAGTACTTC	CASSQTGELEQYF
.	TRBV5-1	.	TRBJ2-5	TGCGCCAGCAGCTTGGTATCTGAAGAGACCCAGTACTTC	CASSLVSEETQYF
.	TRBV24-1	TRBD1	TRBJ2-5	TGTGCCACCAGCCTAACCGGGACAGGATTGAGGTGGGAGACCCAGTACTTC	CATSLTGTGLRWETQYF
few	TRBV12-3/TRBV12-4	.	TRBJ2-2	TGTGCCAGCGGAGTAGCAGAGAACACCGGGGAGCTGTTTTTT	CASGVAENTGELFF
few	TRBV19	TRBD1	TRBJ2-7	TGTGCCAGTCGGAGGGACAGGGGGTCGGCCGAGCAGTACTTC	CASRRDRGSAEQYF
many	TRBV28	TRBD1	TRBJ2-5	TGTGCCAGGACAGGGGGCGAGGAGACCCAGTACTTC	CARTGGEETQYF
.	TRBV19	TRBD1	TRBJ1-5	TGTGCCAGTAGTACCTACAGGGGGTATCAGCCCCAGCATTTT	CASSTYRGYQPQHF
many	TRBV29-1	TRBD2	TRBJ2-1	TGCAGCGCTCGGACTAGACACAATGAGCAGTTCTTC	CSARTRHNEQFF
many	TRBV30	.	TRBJ1-1	TGTGCCTGGAGTATCGGCCGGATGAACACTGAAGCTTTCTTT	CAWSIGRMNTEAFF
few	TRBV30	TRBD2	TRBJ2-1	TGTGCCTGGACTAGCGGGGGGCTCAATGAGCAGTTCTTC	CAWTSGGLNEQFF
.	TRBV7-3	.	TRBJ2-6	TGTGCCAGCAGGGGGTACGGGGCCAACGTCCTGACTTTC	CASRGYGANVLTF